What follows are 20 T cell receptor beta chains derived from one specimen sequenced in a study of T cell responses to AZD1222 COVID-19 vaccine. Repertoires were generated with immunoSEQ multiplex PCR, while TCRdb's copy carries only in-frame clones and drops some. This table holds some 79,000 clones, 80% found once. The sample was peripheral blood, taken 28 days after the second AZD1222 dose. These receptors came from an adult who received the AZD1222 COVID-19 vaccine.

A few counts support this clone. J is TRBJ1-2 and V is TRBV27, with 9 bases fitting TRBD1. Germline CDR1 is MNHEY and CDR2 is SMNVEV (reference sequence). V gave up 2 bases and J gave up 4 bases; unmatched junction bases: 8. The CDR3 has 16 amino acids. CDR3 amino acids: CASSLLGQGPSYGYTF. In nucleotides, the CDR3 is TGTGCCAGCAGTTTACTGGGACAGGGTCCCAGCTATGGCTACACCTTC.

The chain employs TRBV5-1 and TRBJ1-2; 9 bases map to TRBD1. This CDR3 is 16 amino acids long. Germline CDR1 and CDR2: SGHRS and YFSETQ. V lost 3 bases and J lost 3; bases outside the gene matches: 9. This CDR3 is CASSSKRQGDDYGYTF. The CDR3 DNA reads TGCGCCAGCAGCTCCAAAAGACAGGGGGATGACTATGGCTACACCTTC.

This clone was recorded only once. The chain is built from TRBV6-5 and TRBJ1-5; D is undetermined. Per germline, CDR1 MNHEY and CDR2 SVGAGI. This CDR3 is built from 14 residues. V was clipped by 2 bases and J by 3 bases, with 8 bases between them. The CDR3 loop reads CASSYGEINQPQHF. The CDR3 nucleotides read TGTGCCAGCAGTTACGGGGAGATCAATCAGCCCCAGCATTTT.

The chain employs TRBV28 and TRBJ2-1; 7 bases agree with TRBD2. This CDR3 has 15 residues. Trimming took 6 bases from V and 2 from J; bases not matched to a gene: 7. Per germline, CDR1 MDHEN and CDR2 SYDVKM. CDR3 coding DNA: TGTGCCAGCAGCCTCACTAGCGACACCTACAATGAGCAGTTCTTC. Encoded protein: CASSLTSDTYNEQFF. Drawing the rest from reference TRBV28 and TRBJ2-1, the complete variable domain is DVKVTQSSRYLVKRTGEKVFLECVQDMDHENMFWYRQDPGLGLRLIYFSYDVKMKEKGDIPEGYSVSREKKERFSLILESASTNQTSMYLCASSLTSDTYNEQFFGPGTRLTVL.

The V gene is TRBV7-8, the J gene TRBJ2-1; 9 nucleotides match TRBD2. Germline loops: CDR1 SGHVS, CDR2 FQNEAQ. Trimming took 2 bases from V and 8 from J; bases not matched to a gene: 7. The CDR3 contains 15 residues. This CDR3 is CASSLLKRGAYEQFF. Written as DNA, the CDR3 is TGTGCCAGCAGCTTATTGAAGCGGGGGGCTTATGAGCAGTTCTTC.

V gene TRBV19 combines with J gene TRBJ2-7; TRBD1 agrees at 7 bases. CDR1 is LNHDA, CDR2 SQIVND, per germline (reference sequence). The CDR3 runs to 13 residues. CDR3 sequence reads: CATGTESSYEQYF. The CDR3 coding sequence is TGTGCTACAGGGACAGAAAGCTCCTACGAGCAGTACTTC.

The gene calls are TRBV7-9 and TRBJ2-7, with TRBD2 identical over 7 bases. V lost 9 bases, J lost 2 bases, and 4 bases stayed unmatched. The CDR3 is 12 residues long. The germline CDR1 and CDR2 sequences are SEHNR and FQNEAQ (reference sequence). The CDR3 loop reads CASRGVTYEQYF. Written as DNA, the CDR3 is TGTGCCAGTCGGGGGGTTACCTACGAGCAGTACTTC. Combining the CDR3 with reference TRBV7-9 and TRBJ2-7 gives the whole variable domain DTGVSQNPRHKITKRGQNVTFRCDPISEHNRLYWYRQTLGQGPEFLTYFQNEAQLEKSRLLSDRFSAERPKGSFSTLEIQRTEQGDSAMYLCASRGVTYEQYFGPGTRLTVT.

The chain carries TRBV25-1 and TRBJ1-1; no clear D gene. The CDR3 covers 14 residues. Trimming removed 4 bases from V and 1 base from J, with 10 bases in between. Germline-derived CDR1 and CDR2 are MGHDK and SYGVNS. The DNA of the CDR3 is TGTGCCAGCAGTGTCGGCAGACAGAACACTGAAGCTTTCTTT. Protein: CASSVGRQNTEAFF.

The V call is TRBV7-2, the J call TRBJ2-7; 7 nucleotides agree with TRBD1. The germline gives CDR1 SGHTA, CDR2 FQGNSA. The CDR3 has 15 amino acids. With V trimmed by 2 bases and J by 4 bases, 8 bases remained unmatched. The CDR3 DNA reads TGTGCCAGCAGCTTAAGAGGGGGCAGTCATTACGAGCAGTACTTC. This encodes CASSLRGGSHYEQYF.

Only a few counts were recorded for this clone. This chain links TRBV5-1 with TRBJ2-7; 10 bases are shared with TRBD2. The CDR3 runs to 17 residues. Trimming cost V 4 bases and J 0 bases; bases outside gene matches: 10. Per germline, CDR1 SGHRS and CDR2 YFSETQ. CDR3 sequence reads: CASSQRWLAGASYEQYF. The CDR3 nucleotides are TGCGCCAGCAGCCAGCGGTGGCTAGCGGGGGCCTCCTACGAGCAGTACTTC.

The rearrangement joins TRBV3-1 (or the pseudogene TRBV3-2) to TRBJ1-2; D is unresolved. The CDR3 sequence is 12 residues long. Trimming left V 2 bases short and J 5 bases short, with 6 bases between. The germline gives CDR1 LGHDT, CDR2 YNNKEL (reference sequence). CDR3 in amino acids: CASSQRLYGYTF. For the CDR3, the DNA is TGTGCCAGCAGCCAACGGCTATATGGCTACACCTTC.

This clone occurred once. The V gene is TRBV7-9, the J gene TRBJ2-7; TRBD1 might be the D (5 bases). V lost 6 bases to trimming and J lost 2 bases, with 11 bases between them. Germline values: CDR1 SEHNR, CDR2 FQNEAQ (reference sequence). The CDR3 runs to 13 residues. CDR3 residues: CASSQDTPYEQYF. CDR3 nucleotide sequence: TGTGCCAGCAGTCAGGACACACCCTACGAGCAGTACTTC.

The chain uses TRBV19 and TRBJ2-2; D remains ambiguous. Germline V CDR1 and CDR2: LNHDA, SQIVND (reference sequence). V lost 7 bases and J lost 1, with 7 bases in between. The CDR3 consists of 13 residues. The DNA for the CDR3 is TGTGCCAGTAAAGTCTTGAACACCGGGGAGCTGTTTTTT. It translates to CASKVLNTGELFF.

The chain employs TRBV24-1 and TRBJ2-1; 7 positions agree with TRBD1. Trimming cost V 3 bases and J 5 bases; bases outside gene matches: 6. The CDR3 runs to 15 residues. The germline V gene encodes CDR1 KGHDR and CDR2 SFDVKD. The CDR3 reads CATSDTRGRDNEQFF. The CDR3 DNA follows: TGTGCCACCAGTGATACAAGGGGGCGCGACAATGAGCAGTTCTTC.

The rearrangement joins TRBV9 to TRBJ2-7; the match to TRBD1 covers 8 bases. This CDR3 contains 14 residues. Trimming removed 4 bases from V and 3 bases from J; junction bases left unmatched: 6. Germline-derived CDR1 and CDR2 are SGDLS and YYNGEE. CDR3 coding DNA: TGTGCCAGCAGCTTTACACAGGGGGGCTACGAGCAGTACTTC. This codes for CASSFTQGGYEQYF. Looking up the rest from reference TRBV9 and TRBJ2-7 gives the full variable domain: DSGVTQTPKHLITATGQRVTLRCSPRSGDLSVYWYQQSLDQGLQFLIQYYNGEERAKGNILERFSAQQFPDLHSELNLSSLELGDSALYFCASSFTQGGYEQYFGPGTRLTVT.

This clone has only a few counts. The CDR3 nucleotides read TGTGCCAGCAGCCATGGGGGGCTTGAAGCTTTCTTT. As protein: CASSHGGLEAFF. The genes are TRBV11-2 and TRBJ1-1; tentative D call: TRBD1 (6 bases). The ends were cut back, 5 bases at V and 7 bases at J, with 11 bases in the middle. This CDR3 comprises 12 residues. The germline gives CDR1 SGHAT, CDR2 FQNNGV.

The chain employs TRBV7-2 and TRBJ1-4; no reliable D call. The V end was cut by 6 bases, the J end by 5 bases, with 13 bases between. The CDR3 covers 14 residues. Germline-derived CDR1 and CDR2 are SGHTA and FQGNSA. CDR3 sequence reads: CASRPTGANEKLFF. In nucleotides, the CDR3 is TGTGCCAGCAGACCCACCGGAGCGAATGAAAAACTGTTTTTT.

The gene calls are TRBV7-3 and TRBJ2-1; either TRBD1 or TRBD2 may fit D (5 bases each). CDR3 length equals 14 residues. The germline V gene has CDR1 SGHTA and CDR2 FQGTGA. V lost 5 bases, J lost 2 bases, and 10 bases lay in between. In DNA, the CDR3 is TGTGCCAGCAGCCCGTGGGACCCCTACAATGAGCAGTTCTTC. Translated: CASSPWDPYNEQFF. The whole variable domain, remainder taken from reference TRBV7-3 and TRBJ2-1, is GAGVSQTPSNKVTEKGKYVELRCDPISGHTALYWYRQSLGQGPEFLIYFQGTGAADDSGLPNDRFFAVRPEGSVSTLKIQRTERGDSAVYLCASSPWDPYNEQFFGPGTRLTVL.

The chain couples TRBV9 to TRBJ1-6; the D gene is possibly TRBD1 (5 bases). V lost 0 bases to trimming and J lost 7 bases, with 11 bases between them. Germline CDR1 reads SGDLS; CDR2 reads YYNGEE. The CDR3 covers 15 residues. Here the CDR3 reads CASSVAPGPNSPLHF. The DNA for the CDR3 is TGTGCCAGCAGCGTAGCTCCAGGGCCAAATTCACCCCTCCACTTT.

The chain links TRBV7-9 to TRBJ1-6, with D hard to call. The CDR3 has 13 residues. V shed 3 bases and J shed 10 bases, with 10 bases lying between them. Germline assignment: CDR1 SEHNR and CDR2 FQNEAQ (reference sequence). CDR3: CASSFGLNSPLHF. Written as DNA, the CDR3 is TGTGCCAGCAGCTTCGGTCTGAACTCACCCCTCCACTTT.